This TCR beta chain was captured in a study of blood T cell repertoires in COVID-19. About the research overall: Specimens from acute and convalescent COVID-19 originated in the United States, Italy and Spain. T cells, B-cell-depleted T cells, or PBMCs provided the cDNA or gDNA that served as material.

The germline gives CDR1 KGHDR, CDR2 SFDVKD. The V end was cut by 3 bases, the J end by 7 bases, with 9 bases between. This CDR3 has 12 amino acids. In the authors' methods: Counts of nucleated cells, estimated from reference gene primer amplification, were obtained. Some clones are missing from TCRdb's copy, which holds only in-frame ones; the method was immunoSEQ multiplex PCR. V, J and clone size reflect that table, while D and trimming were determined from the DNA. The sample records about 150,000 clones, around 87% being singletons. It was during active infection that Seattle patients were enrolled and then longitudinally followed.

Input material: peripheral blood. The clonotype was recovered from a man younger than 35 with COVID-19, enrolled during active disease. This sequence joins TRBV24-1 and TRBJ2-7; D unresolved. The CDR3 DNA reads TGTGCCACCAGTGATGGCGGAATGGAGCAGTACTTC. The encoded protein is CATSDGGMEQYF.